The 20 T cell receptor beta chains below were found in one sample sequenced in a study of early T cells in non-severe SARS-CoV-2 infection. MiXCR, applied by TCRdb to the 5' RACE reads, yields one record per CDR3 protein. The table includes tens of thousands of distinct CDR3 sequences, approximately 6.2% detected once. The sample was whole blood. The receptor source for this set is an adult who was a healthcare worker with PCR-confirmed SARS-CoV-2 infection or an uninfected control (not recorded which).

This chain uses TRBV5-1 with TRBJ1-1; D remains ambiguous. Germline V gives CDR1 SGHRS, CDR2 YFSETQ. The length of the CDR3 is 13 residues. V was shortened by 7 bases and J by 2 bases, with 12 bases between the two germline ends. CDR3 loop: CASSSLINTEAFF. DNA for the CDR3: TGCGCCAGCTCGTCGCTCATAAACACTGAAGCTTTCTTT.

This clonotype has ten or more counts. V is TRBV28 and J is TRBJ1-1; 9 bases match TRBD1. The CDR3 has 15 residues. Germline-derived CDR1 and CDR2 are MDHEN and SYDVKM. V lost 7 bases, J lost 4 bases, and 10 bases stayed unmatched. The CDR3 DNA sequence: TGTGCCAGCATCGGCCGGGACAGGGCTATCACTGAAGCTTTCTTT. It is translated as CASIGRDRAITEAFF.

This clonotype has a count of ten or more. The chain links TRBV6-5 to TRBJ1-4; 8 nucleotides agree with TRBD1. V was clipped by 4 bases and J by 1 base; unmatched bases: 8. CDR3 length: 17 residues. Germline V CDR1 and CDR2: MNHEY, SVGAGI. The CDR3 is CASSFFRGTGTNEKLFF. The CDR3 nucleotides are TGTGCCAGCAGTTTCTTCCGAGGGACAGGAACTAATGAAAAACTGTTTTTT.

This clonotype has ten or more counts. The chain joins TRBV20-1 to TRBJ1-2; D is possibly TRBD1 (6 bases). The CDR3 has 14 amino acids. V lost 5 bases and J 3 bases, leaving 16 bases between the germline ends. Per the germline V gene, CDR1 is DFQATT and CDR2 is SNEGSKA (reference sequence). CDR3 sequence reads: CSAGTTGSYYGYTF. CDR3 coding DNA: TGCAGTGCTGGTACAACAGGGTCTTACTATGGCTACACCTTC.

This clonotype was observed at least ten times. The genes are TRBV7-8 and TRBJ1-2; D may be TRBD1 (6 bases). The CDR3 is made up of 15 amino acids. In germline, CDR1 is SGHVS, CDR2 FQNEAQ. Deletions cut 4 bases from V and 5 bases from J, with 17 bases between. As DNA, the CDR3 is TGTGCCAGCAGCTCTTTCGAAGGCGGGACATATGGCTACACCTTC. This sequence encodes CASSSFEGGTYGYTF.

This clonotype was counted many times. The chain uses TRBV5-5 and TRBJ2-3, with D unclear. This CDR3 is built from 14 residues. Germline CDR1 SGHKS, CDR2 YYEKEE (reference sequence). The V gene lost 1 base and the J gene lost 4 bases, with 10 bases spanning the gap. CDR3 region: CASSLRPGSDTQYF. As DNA, the CDR3 is TGTGCCAGCAGCTTGAGGCCCGGCTCAGATACGCAGTATTTT. The full variable domain, in which reference TRBV5-5 and TRBJ2-3 provide the parts outside the CDR3, is DAGVTQSPTHLIKTRGQQVTLRCSPISGHKSVSWYQQVLGQGPQFIFQYYEKEERGRGNFPDRFSARQFPNYSSELNVNALLLGDSALYLCASSLRPGSDTQYFGPGTRLTVL.

This clonotype was seen many times. The chain has TRBV20-1 and TRBJ2-7; TRBD1 matches at 10 bases. The CDR3 has 14 residues. The germline V gene encodes CDR1 DFQATT and CDR2 SNEGSKA (reference sequence). The J segment lost 6 bases and the V segment lost 3 bases, leaving 8 bases of the junction unmatched. In DNA, the CDR3 is TGCAGTGCTAGGCAAACGGGACAGGGGTTCGAGCAGTACTTC. Its translation: CSARQTGQGFEQYF.

This clonotype showed up just a few times. The rearrangement uses TRBV7-2 and TRBJ1-5; D remains ambiguous. CDR1 SGHTA and CDR2 FQGNSA come from the germline V gene. V gave up 5 bases and J gave up 3 bases, with 11 bases separating them. This CDR3 has 14 amino acids. In DNA form, the CDR3 reads TGTGCCAGCAGCCGTGGGAGGTCCAATCAGCCCCAGCATTTT. It codes for CASSRGRSNQPQHF.

The gene calls are TRBV28 and TRBJ1-2; 9 bases fit TRBD1. This CDR3 is built from 15 residues. CDR1 and CDR2 from the germline V gene are MDHEN and SYDVKM. Unmatched junction bases numbered 6, after V lost 3 bases and J lost 4 bases. Here the CDR3 reads CASSLGVTGGYGYTF. CDR3 bases: TGTGCCAGCAGTTTGGGTGTGACAGGGGGCTATGGCTACACCTTC.

This clonotype was observed many times. The CDR3 nucleotides are TGTGCCAGCAGCGCAAGACAGGGGACCACTGAAGCTTTCTTT. Amino acids: CASSARQGTTEAFF. V and J are TRBV9 and TRBJ1-1; 8 bases fit TRBD1. V was clipped by 3 bases and J by 4 bases; unmatched bases: 5. CDR3 length: 14 residues. Germline-derived CDR1 and CDR2 are SGDLS and YYNGEE.

This clonotype was observed a handful of times. This chain links TRBV7-9 with TRBJ2-1; D may be TRBD2 (5 bases). Looked up from germline, CDR1 is SEHNR and CDR2 is FQNEAQ (reference sequence). The CDR3 contains 18 residues. V shed 5 bases and J shed 0 bases, with 20 bases lying between them. CDR3 residues: CASSPAERGWSSYNEQFF. CDR3 coding DNA: TGTGCCAGCAGCCCTGCGGAAAGAGGGTGGAGCTCCTACAATGAGCAGTTCTTC.

The rearrangement links TRBV2 to TRBJ2-1; no firm D call. V was trimmed by 5 bases and J by 1 base, leaving 9 bases between them. Germline loops: CDR1 SNHLY, CDR2 FYNNEI. This CDR3 has 14 amino acids. CDR3 loop: CASSSLRSYNEQFF. The CDR3 nucleotides are TGTGCCAGCAGTTCCCTGCGGTCCTACAATGAGCAGTTCTTC.

The sample holds many counts of this clonotype. The chain has TRBV12-3 or TRBV12-4 and TRBJ2-7; tentative D call: TRBD1 (6 bases). The CDR3 is 13 residues long. Trimming removed 8 bases from V and 0 bases from J, with 11 bases in between. As DNA, the CDR3 is TGTGCCAGCGAGACAGGCAGCTCCTACGAGCAGTACTTC. Amino acids: CASETGSSYEQYF.

This clonotype was counted ten times or more. The chain couples TRBV5-5 to TRBJ2-1, with TRBD2 matching 15 bases. With V trimmed by 1 base and J by 8 bases, 7 bases remained unmatched. The CDR3 totals 17 residues. CDR1 is SGHKS, CDR2 YYEKEE, per germline (reference sequence). The chain's CDR3 is CASSLMWTSGGADEQFF. The CDR3 coding sequence is TGTGCCAGCAGCTTGATGTGGACTAGCGGGGGGGCCGATGAGCAGTTCTTC.

The chain combines TRBV7-6 with TRBJ2-7, with D tentatively TRBD1 or TRBD2 (5 bases each). Per germline, CDR1 SGHVS and CDR2 FNYEAQ. V was trimmed by 8 bases and J by 5 bases, leaving 19 bases between them. This CDR3 contains 14 residues. The DNA of the CDR3 is TGTGCCAGCGTACCGGGACGGACACCTAACGAGCAGTACTTC. Translation gives CASVPGRTPNEQYF.

This clonotype was observed at least ten times. The chain links TRBV6-2 or TRBV6-3 to TRBJ2-2; D gene unclear. Germline lookup yields CDR1 MNHEY and CDR2 SVGEGT. The V end was cut by 0 bases, the J end by 3 bases, with 8 bases between. The CDR3 is 15 amino acids. The DNA of the CDR3 is TGTGCCAGCAGTTACTCGAGGACCTACACCGGGGAGCTGTTTTTT. It is translated as CASSYSRTYTGELFF.

The chain links TRBV27 to TRBJ2-5, with unresolved D. The CDR3 sequence is 16 residues long. Per the germline V gene, CDR1 is MNHEY and CDR2 is SMNVEV (reference sequence). The germline V and J ends were trimmed by 6 bases and 1 base, with 18 bases remaining between them. CDR3 coding DNA: TGTGCCAGCAGCCCAGCCGTAACTTCCAGCCAAGAGACCCAGTACTTC. Amino acid sequence: CASSPAVTSSQETQYF.

The genes are TRBV29-1 and TRBJ2-7, with 9 bases that match TRBD1. The germline CDR1 and CDR2 sequences are SQVTM and ANQGSEA. J gave up 5 bases and V 2 bases, and 7 bases lay outside the gene matches. The CDR3 runs 14 residues. The CDR3 DNA reads as TGCAGCGTTGAATTGGGGACAGGGACCGACGAGCAGTACTTC. Translating it yields CSVELGTGTDEQYF.

The chain links TRBV5-6 to TRBJ2-5; D unresolved. Germline V gene data show CDR1 as SGHDT and CDR2 as YYEEEE. The ends were cut back, 1 base at V and 0 bases at J, with 7 bases in the middle. The CDR3 contains 14 residues. CDR3 in amino acids: CASSLKAYQETQYF. CDR3 bases: TGTGCCAGCAGCTTGAAGGCGTACCAAGAGACCCAGTACTTC.

This clonotype was seen at least ten times. V is TRBV7-3 and J is TRBJ2-2, with a tentative D call TRBD2 (5 bases). The V gene lost 5 bases and the J gene lost 6 bases, with 7 bases spanning the gap. The length of the CDR3 is 12 residues. CDR1 SGHTA and CDR2 FQGTGA come from the germline V gene. CDR3: CASSTGAGELFF. The DNA of the CDR3 is TGTGCCAGCAGCACCGGGGCCGGGGAGCTGTTTTTT.